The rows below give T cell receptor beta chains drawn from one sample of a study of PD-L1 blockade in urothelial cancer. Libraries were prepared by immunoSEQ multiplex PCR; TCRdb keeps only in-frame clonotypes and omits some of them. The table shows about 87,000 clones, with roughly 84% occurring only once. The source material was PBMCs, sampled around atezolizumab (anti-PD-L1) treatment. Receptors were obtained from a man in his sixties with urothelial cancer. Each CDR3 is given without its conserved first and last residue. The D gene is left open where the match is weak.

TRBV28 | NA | ASSTQGPYEQY
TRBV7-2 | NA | ASSADRSGANVLT
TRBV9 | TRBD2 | ASSVVAGLSNEQF
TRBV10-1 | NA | ASSEFSGSLSGNTIY
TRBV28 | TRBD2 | ASSSSGTSGNRELF
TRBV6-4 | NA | ASSDSEYSEKLF
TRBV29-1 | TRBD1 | SVEETDRGMVGELF
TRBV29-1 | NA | SACDRQVPYEQY
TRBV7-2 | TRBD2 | ASSLSGTSGSTDTQY
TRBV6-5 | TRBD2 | ASSHGTSGPYEQY
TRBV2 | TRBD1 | ASRQGQGNGYT
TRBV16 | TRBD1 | ASSQSMDRGNYEQY
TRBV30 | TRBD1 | ACQTHTGGSGNTIY
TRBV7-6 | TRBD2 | ASSQYGTKETQY
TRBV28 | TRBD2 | ASSLRTSGHYEQY
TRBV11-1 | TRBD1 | ASSPRQGQPQH
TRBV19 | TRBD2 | ASSIAASGRGEGETQY
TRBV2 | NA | ASIAVGGHTEAF
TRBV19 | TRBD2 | ASSPKAGAGANVLT
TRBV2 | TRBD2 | ASSYTTSGRADTQY
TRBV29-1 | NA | SVERQDTGYT
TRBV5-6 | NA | ASSPGPSYAQY
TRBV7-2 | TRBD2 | ASIEASGRFEQY
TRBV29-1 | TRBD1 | SVSGGEGQPQH
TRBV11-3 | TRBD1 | ASSRSGTGKF
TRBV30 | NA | AWSVTGGQPQH
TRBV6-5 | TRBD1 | ASSRQGRDTGELF
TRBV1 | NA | TSSRKLAGVLETQY
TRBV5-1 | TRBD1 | ASSLGQGAAEAF
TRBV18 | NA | ASSPPGVTTDTQY
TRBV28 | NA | ASSLFARGDEQY
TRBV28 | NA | ASRVGAGLYAYT
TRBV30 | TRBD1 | AWSVGRGRDEQY
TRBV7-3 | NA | ASSSYVTGNNEQF
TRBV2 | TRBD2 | AIPRGGTDTQY
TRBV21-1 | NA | ASSGLNNPNEQY
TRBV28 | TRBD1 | ASSFGTGRTGELF
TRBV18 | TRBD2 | ASSTGGAAYNEQF
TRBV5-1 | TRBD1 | ASSLVPGQGVNGYT